This T cell receptor (beta chain) was recovered during a study of blood T cell repertoires in COVID-19. Study at large: The study drew acute and convalescent COVID-19 samples from the United States, Italy and Spain.

TCRdb keeps only in-frame clones here, not all; method: immunoSEQ multiplex PCR. The sample gives about 92,000 clones, around 84% of which show up once; 35% to 40% is in the top ten. The germline V gene has CDR1 SGHRS and CDR2 YFSETQ. The germline V and J ends were trimmed by 6 bases and 5 bases, with 14 bases remaining between them. This CDR3 comprises 13 residues. Source material: peripheral blood. The rearrangement links TRBV5-1 to TRBJ2-5, with D tentatively TRBD2 (6 bases). The clonotype was recovered from a man older than 75 with acute or convalescent COVID-19. CDR3 region: CASIGGRGETQYF. CDR3 sequence (DNA): TGCGCCAGCATAGGAGGGCGAGGGGAGACCCAGTACTTC.